This TCR beta chain was documented in a study of blood T cells in healthy people across ages (dated by TCRdb to about 2015). At the level of the whole study: In model experiments, template switching captured about one uniquely barcoded TCR beta cDNA molecule for every two T cells. To avoid experimental bias, donors of different ages were spread randomly across the sequencing lanes. Using the same blood draw, the study looked at two additional independent replicas of 1 million unique cDNA reads for two donors, one aged 18 to 29 and the other aged 80 or older. Four age groups were formed from the donors: young (average 16 years), middle-aged (approximately 42), aged (approximately 60) and long-lived (approximately 78). Age-related changes in TCR beta repertoire diversity were measured in the study by deep sequencing normalized with unique cDNA molecular identifiers. Findings and caveats that apply to the study as a whole: As age increased, observed TCR beta diversity per million T cells dropped in a roughly linear way, and a significant reduction was already evident by age about 40. There was a strong correlation between observed TCR beta diversity and the percentage of naive T cells measured by flow cytometry. Donor CMV infection status was unknown, potentially confounding age-related changes in expanded clonotypes. Total diversity estimates from one million sequenced T cells were considered lower bounds and underestimates. The long-lived group showed more naive CD4+ T cells, fewer expanded clones and increased TCR diversity than the aged group, suggesting age selection. Because profiling used bulk unsorted PBMCs, naive and antigen-experienced compartments could not be compared conclusively.

A remark on this clonotype: There is no known antigen for this receptor. Per-nucleotide qualities are absent, and no much larger clonotype sits a single base away.

The roughly 42 donors, aged about 6 to 95 years, were systemically healthy Caucasian individuals from Russia. About 10 milliliters of peripheral blood were collected from each donor into EDTA-treated Vacutainer tubes. Ficoll-Paque density-gradient centrifugation was used to isolate PBMCs, with at least 6.5 million per sample. Total RNA, at least 6 micrograms per sample, was extracted from PBMCs with Trizol reagent. For every donor, flow cytometry on a PBMC aliquot measured the percentage of naive CD45RAhigh/CD27high T cells. Libraries were built with 5' RACE. Sequenced on an Illumina HiSeq 2500. A second PCR of about 6 to 12 cycles was performed with a sample-barcoded 5' primer and a J-beta primer mix. A unique molecular identifier was introduced onto each TCR beta cDNA molecule by a template-switch 5' adaptor carrying 12 random nucleotides. At least 2.5 million CDR3-containing paired-end reads were obtained from each sample. The Mint cDNA synthesis kit, primed by a TRBC-specific oligonucleotide, was used to synthesize first-strand cDNA from all RNA. All cDNA was treated with uracil-DNA glycosylase and then went through a first 18-cycle PCR with the universal primers M1SS and BC2_uni_R. As for the original processing: Each sample was normalized by randomly selecting 1 million high-quality reads, each carrying a distinct molecular identifier. Instead of being binned into consensus sequences, reads with shared molecular identifiers were discarded. MiTCR, set to a Q25 quality threshold and the strictest error-elimination algorithm, was used for CDR3 identification, clonotype clustering and error correction. A nonparametric unseen species model using Euler transformation provided a lower-bound estimate of total TCR beta diversity. The raw public data were reprocessed by TCRdb itself: fastp quality trimming at Q25, MiXCR clonotype calling, in-frame beta chains only. Each entry merges the rows of one CDR3 protein and shows their most common DNA and genes. TCRdb's processing, not the study's, gives the V and J calls here. This sample gives fewer than 750,000 distinct CDR3 sequences in total; about 50% of them show up just once. Roughly 12% of the sample rests with the top ten.

The V end loses 0 bases and the J end loses 11 bases, and a stretch of 8 bases separates them. Spanning cysteine to phenylalanine, the CDR3 consists of 12 amino acids. Left in the record is the CDR3 DNA by itself, 36 bases read in frame from the first base. The germline V gene (reference sequence) gives CDR1 as MNHNY and CDR2 as SVGAGI. The sample consisted of blood. The TCR was taken from a woman of 80 years or more in good health. The rearranged chain carries TRBV6-6 and TRBJ2-1; the D call is possibly TRBD1 or TRBD2, each sharing 5 bases. The DNA sequence is as follows: TGTGCCAGCAGTTACTCGGGGGAGAAGCAGTTCTTC. It specifies CASSYSGEKQFF.